Listed here are 32 T cell receptor beta chains from one sample, sequenced in a study of identical twins. MiXCR, run by TCRdb on the 5' RACE reads, gives a single entry per CDR3 protein. This sample has more than 1.5 million distinct CDR3 sequences, with less than 40% found just once. The sample taken for sequencing was cord blood. The source is a newborn girl in good health.

This sequence joins TRBV20-1 and TRBJ1-1; D call uncertain. Germline CDR1 DFQATT, CDR2 SNEGSKA (reference sequence). The length of the CDR3 is 14 residues. V lost 3 bases to trimming and J lost 5 bases, with 16 bases between them. CDR3 sequence: CSARKDLLTTEAFF. DNA for the CDR3: TGCAGTGCTAGGAAAGACTTATTAACGACTGAAGCTTTCTTT.

This clonotype was seen more than once but under ten times. The chain has TRBV20-1 and TRBJ2-1; 7 nucleotides align to TRBD1. The CDR3 sequence is 13 residues long. V shed 8 bases and J 4 bases; nucleotides not matched to a gene: 8. From germline, CDR1 is DFQATT and CDR2 SNEGSKA (reference sequence). The CDR3 coding sequence is TGCAGTACTACAGGGGCCCTTTACAATGAGCAGTTCTTC. Translated, it gives CSTTGALYNEQFF.

This chain links TRBV3-1 with TRBJ2-7; 10 nucleotides line up with TRBD1. The CDR3 extends over 15 amino acids. Losses at the gene ends were 2 bases for V and 4 bases for J; bases not matched to a gene: 5. From germline, CDR1 is LGHDT and CDR2 YNNKEL (reference sequence). The CDR3 spells CASSQRRDRGYEQYF. CDR3 coding DNA: TGTGCCAGCAGCCAACGCCGGGACAGGGGTTACGAGCAGTACTTC.

This clonotype came up many times. V usage is TRBV12-3 or TRBV12-4 and J usage is TRBJ2-3; 8 bases fit TRBD2. The CDR3 loop spans 13 amino acids. The J segment lost 3 bases and the V segment lost 6 bases, leaving 2 bases of the junction unmatched. CDR3 bases: TGTGCCAGCAGAGGGACTAGGACAGATACGCAGTATTTT. Its protein is CASRGTRTDTQYF.

This clonotype was picked up a small number of times. The rearrangement uses TRBV13 and TRBJ2-7; D call uncertain. This CDR3 spans 14 amino acids. The V and J ends lost 2 bases and 2 bases respectively, with 10 bases between them. Germline assignment: CDR1 PRHDT and CDR2 FYEKMQ (reference sequence). CDR3 residues: CASSLRERTYEQYF. CDR3 sequence (DNA): TGTGCCAGCAGCTTAAGGGAACGGACCTACGAGCAGTACTTC.

The chain carries TRBV7-2 and TRBJ2-5; the D gene is possibly TRBD2 (5 bases). Trimming took off 1 base at V and 11 bases at J, with 17 bases between the two ends. Per the germline V gene, CDR1 is SGHTA and CDR2 is FQGNSA. The CDR3 is 14 amino acids. The CDR3 loop is CASSLGSGAVEQYF. The CDR3 DNA reads as TGTGCCAGCAGCTTAGGATCCGGAGCGGTTGAGCAGTACTTC.

This clonotype was detected a few times. This rearrangement joins TRBV2 to TRBJ2-3; D is unclear. This CDR3 has 14 residues. Germline-derived CDR1 and CDR2 are SNHLY and FYNNEI. V was cut by 2 bases and J by 0 bases, with 6 bases left in between. In DNA form, the CDR3 reads TGTGCCAGCAGTGAAATCGGGAGCACAGATACGCAGTATTTT. Translated, it gives CASSEIGSTDTQYF.

This clonotype was detected once. The rearrangement links TRBV2 to TRBJ2-7; D might be TRBD1 (7 bases). Germline V CDR1 and CDR2: SNHLY, FYNNEI. This CDR3 spans 15 amino acids. Trimming shortened V by 1 base and J by 3 bases, and 13 bases separated the two germline ends. The CDR3 is CASSEVAGGLYEQYF. The CDR3 DNA follows: TGTGCCAGCAGTGAAGTCGCAGGGGGACTCTACGAGCAGTACTTC.

The chain recombines TRBV16 with TRBJ2-5; D ambiguous. CDR3 length equals 12 residues. CDR1 is KGHSY, CDR2 FQNENV, per germline. V lost 2 bases and J 11 bases, leaving 12 bases between the germline ends. The CDR3 coding sequence is TGTGCCAGCAGCCAACGACCCTACAAGCAGTACTTC. It specifies CASSQRPYKQYF.

This clonotype was counted a few times. V usage is TRBV4-2 and J usage is TRBJ1-6, with TRBD1 as a possible D gene (6 bases). From germline, CDR1 is LGHNA and CDR2 YNFKEQ. V was pared by 1 base and J by 4 bases, with 14 bases between. The CDR3 is 17 amino acids. The CDR3 reads CASSQVLHREYNSPLHF. Here the CDR3 DNA reads TGTGCCAGCAGCCAAGTTCTACACAGGGAATATAATTCACCCCTCCACTTT.

This chain uses TRBV20-1 with TRBJ1-4, with a weak D call TRBD1 (6 bases). The CDR3 spans 11 residues. The V gene's germline CDR1 is DFQATT and CDR2 SNEGSKA (reference sequence). V was cut by 6 bases and J by 5 bases, with 7 bases left in between. Here the CDR3 reads CSAGGNEKLFF. CDR3 DNA: TGCAGTGCAGGGGGGAATGAAAAACTGTTTTTT.

In this sample, this clonotype turned up a few times. The V gene is TRBV9, the J gene TRBJ2-5; TRBD1 aligns across 10 bases. V shed 2 bases, J shed 8 bases, and the junction held 9 bases outside the gene matches. The CDR3 is 15 amino acids. CDR1 and CDR2 from the germline V gene are SGDLS and YYNGEE. The CDR3 region has the DNA TGTGCCAGCAGCGTCGGGACAGGGGACTTGGGAACCCAGTACTTC. This translates into CASSVGTGDLGTQYF.

V is TRBV10-3 and J is TRBJ2-7, with TRBD1 matching over 8 bases. J was trimmed by 7 bases and V by 4 bases; bases with no gene match: 6. The CDR3 runs 13 residues. Germline assignment: CDR1 ENHRY and CDR2 SYGVKD. DNA of the CDR3: TGTGCCATCAGTGGGACAGGGCAGGGTGAGCAGTACTTC. Its protein product is CAISGTGQGEQYF.

This clonotype has only a few counts. The rearrangement uses TRBV28 and TRBJ2-7, with D perhaps TRBD2 (6 bases). This CDR3 is 15 amino acids long. V was trimmed by 6 bases and J by 2 bases, leaving 17 bases between them. Germline V CDR1 and CDR2: MDHEN, SYDVKM. The CDR3 is CASSWGEDRPYEQYF. The CDR3 DNA sequence: TGTGCCAGCAGCTGGGGGGAAGATAGGCCCTACGAGCAGTACTTC.

The rearrangement joins TRBV6-2 or TRBV6-3 to TRBJ2-5; D unclear. Germline values: CDR1 MNHEY, CDR2 SVGEGT. V was pared by 10 bases and J by 1 base, with 19 bases between. The length of the CDR3 is 15 residues. CDR3 nucleotides: TGTGCCACCGGATACTCCATTAGGCCCCAAGAGACCCAGTACTTC. Protein product: CATGYSIRPQETQYF.

This clonotype was seen a handful of times. The J gene is TRBJ1-1, the V gene TRBV5-1; D is perhaps TRBD1 (5 bases). Trimming removed 0 bases at V and 0 bases at J, with 27 bases between. The germline V gene has CDR1 SGHRS and CDR2 YFSETQ. This CDR3 is 21 amino acids long. This chain's CDR3 is CASSLAFLGTDATTMNTEAFF. DNA for the CDR3: TGCGCCAGCAGCTTGGCCTTCCTCGGGACGGACGCGACCACCATGAACACTGAAGCTTTCTTT.

The chain is built from TRBV4-2 and TRBJ1-1; 8 bases align to TRBD1. This CDR3 is 18 amino acids long. The germline V gene has CDR1 LGHNA and CDR2 YNFKEQ. V gave up 0 bases and J gave up 0 bases; unmatched junction bases: 9. DNA for the CDR3: TGTGCCAGCAGCCAAGACTCGGACAGGGCAGAAGTGAACACTGAAGCTTTCTTT. It codes for CASSQDSDRAEVNTEAFF.

The rearrangement links TRBV12-3 or TRBV12-4 to TRBJ2-5, with D perhaps matching TRBD2 (5 bases). CDR3 length equals 13 residues. V dropped 6 bases and J dropped 4 bases, with 12 bases sitting between them. The CDR3 DNA follows: TGTGCCAGCAGCCGAGAGGGTGCAGAGACCCAGTACTTC. Translated: CASSREGAETQYF.

The rearrangement joins TRBV4-2 to TRBJ2-7, with D perhaps TRBD1 (5 bases). Germline values: CDR1 LGHNA, CDR2 YNFKEQ. This CDR3 contains 15 residues. V lost 0 bases and J lost 5, with 14 bases in between. This CDR3 is CASSQDRVLLDEQYF. The CDR3, as DNA: TGTGCCAGCAGCCAAGACAGGGTGCTACTGGACGAGCAGTACTTC.

Only a few counts were recorded for this clonotype. This chain uses TRBV7-2 with TRBJ2-4; TRBD2 agrees at 13 bases. The end of the DNA fits TRBJ2-7 better, so the J call may be wrong. CDR3 length equals 15 residues. CDR1 SGHTA and CDR2 FQGNSA come from the germline V gene. As DNA, the CDR3 is TGTGCCAGCAGCTTACAGACTAGCGGGGGGTCCGAGCAGTACTTC. Protein sequence: CASSLQTSGGSEQYF.

Comments on this clonotype: At one boundary the junction diverges from the germline segment, which might be a read error. J is TRBJ1-1 and V is TRBV5-1; 7 nucleotides align to TRBD1. Germline V gives CDR1 SGHRS, CDR2 YFSETQ. The CDR3 totals 15 residues. CDR3 sequence reads: CASSLSDRSNTGAFF. In DNA, the CDR3 is TGCGCCAGCAGCTTGTCGGACAGGTCTAACACTGGAGCTTTCTTT. Drawing the rest from reference TRBV5-1 and TRBJ1-1, the complete variable domain is KAGVTQTPRYLIKTRGQQVTLSCSPISGHRSVSWYQQTPGQGLQFLFEYFSETQRNKGNFPGRFSGRQFSNSRSEMNVSTLELGDSALYLCASSLSDRSNTGAFFGQGTRLTVV.

The chain recombines TRBV7-2 with TRBJ1-1; tentative D call: TRBD1 (6 bases). The V gene lost 1 base and the J gene lost 4 bases, with 13 bases spanning the gap. CDR3 size: 15 residues. The V gene's germline CDR1 is SGHTA and CDR2 FQGNSA. The CDR3 nucleotides read TGTGCCAGCAGCTTAGTGGTTAACAGGGTCACTGAAGCTTTCTTT. Residues: CASSLVVNRVTEAFF.

A few counts support this clonotype. The V and J genes are TRBV21-1 and TRBJ2-7; TRBD1, the D gene given by the table, was not confirmed from the DNA. TRBV21-1 is labeled a pseudogene. CDR3 size: 13 residues. The CDR3, as DNA: TGTGCCAGCACGGGCGGGAGGGCCTACGAGCAGTACTTC. As protein: CASTGGRAYEQYF.

The gene calls are TRBV12-3 or TRBV12-4 and TRBJ2-1, with a weak D call TRBD1 (6 bases). Trimming removed 5 bases at V and 13 bases at J, with 18 bases between. The CDR3 runs 13 residues. CDR3 sequence reads: CASSTFRTETQFF. The CDR3 DNA sequence: TGTGCCAGCAGTACATTTAGGACAGAGACCCAGTTCTTC.

The J gene is TRBJ2-5, the V gene TRBV29-1, with 8 bases aligning to TRBD1. The germline V gene has CDR1 SQVTM and CDR2 ANQGSEA. Losses at the gene ends were 6 bases for V and 5 bases for J; bases not matched to a gene: 8. The CDR3 consists of 13 residues. CDR3 nucleotides: TGCAGCGTCCTGACAGGGGCAAGGGAGACCCAGTACTTC. Amino acid sequence: CSVLTGARETQYF.

The chain employs TRBV6-1 and TRBJ2-3; 13 bases fit TRBD2. The CDR3 totals 14 residues. The germline V gene has CDR1 MNHNS and CDR2 SASEGT. The J segment lost 6 bases and the V segment lost 7 bases, leaving 4 bases of the junction unmatched. The CDR3 region has the DNA TGTGCCAGCAATAGACTAGCGGGAGGTGATACGCAGTATTTT. It specifies CASNRLAGGDTQYF.

The rearrangement joins TRBV29-1 to TRBJ1-2; D gene uncertain. The V end lost 5 bases, the J end lost 0 bases, and 13 bases lay between the germline ends. Germline V gene data show CDR1 as SQVTM and CDR2 as ANQGSEA. This CDR3 is built from 14 residues. The CDR3 bases are TGCAGCGTTCCACGGTTCGACGCTAACTATGGCTACACCTTC. It specifies CSVPRFDANYGYTF.

The chain recombines TRBV3-1 with TRBJ2-7; D is possibly TRBD2 (6 bases). The V and J ends lost 1 base and 0 bases respectively, with 10 bases between them. CDR3 size: 15 residues. Germline V gives CDR1 LGHDT, CDR2 YNNKEL (reference sequence). CDR3 coding DNA: TGTGCCAGCAGCCAAGTCTCGGGGGTCTCCTACGAGCAGTACTTC. This encodes CASSQVSGVSYEQYF.

A note on this clonotype: A read error may account for a junction end that differs from germline. The chain carries TRBV10-1 and TRBJ2-3; 13 nucleotides align to TRBD2. CDR1 and CDR2 (germline): WNHNN, SYGVQD (reference sequence). CDR3 size: 19 residues. DNA for the CDR3: TGCGCCAGCAGTGAGTCCCCCCGACTAGCGGGGGGAGCCACAGATGCGCAGTATTTT. Its translation is CASSESPRLAGGATDAQYF.

The chain joins TRBV20-1 to TRBJ1-6; D gene unclear. The CDR3 is made up of 15 amino acids. Trimming left V 4 bases short and J 0 bases short, with 10 bases between. CDR1 is DFQATT and CDR2 is SNEGSKA in the germline V gene (reference sequence). In nucleotides, the CDR3 is TGCAGTGCTACGGCGGTTTCCTCCTATAATTCACCCCTCCACTTT. Protein product: CSATAVSSYNSPLHF.

The rearrangement uses TRBV6-1 and TRBJ1-2, with D perhaps matching TRBD1 (5 bases). V lost 3 bases to trimming and J lost 9 bases, with 11 bases between them. The germline CDR1 and CDR2 sequences are MNHNS and SASEGT. The CDR3 loop spans 12 amino acids. The DNA of the CDR3 is TGTGCCAGCAGTGATCGGGGGGAGAGCTACACCTTC. Translated: CASSDRGESYTF.

This clonotype showed up just a few times. CDR3 region: CAISALDSYGYTF. The CDR3 region has the DNA TGTGCCATCAGTGCTCTTGACAGCTATGGCTACACCTTC. The chain is built from TRBV10-3 and TRBJ1-2, with D possibly being TRBD1 (5 bases). Germline V gene sequence: CDR1 ENHRY, CDR2 SYGVKD. Trimming took 4 bases from V and 4 from J, leaving 10 bases between them. CDR3 length equals 13 residues.